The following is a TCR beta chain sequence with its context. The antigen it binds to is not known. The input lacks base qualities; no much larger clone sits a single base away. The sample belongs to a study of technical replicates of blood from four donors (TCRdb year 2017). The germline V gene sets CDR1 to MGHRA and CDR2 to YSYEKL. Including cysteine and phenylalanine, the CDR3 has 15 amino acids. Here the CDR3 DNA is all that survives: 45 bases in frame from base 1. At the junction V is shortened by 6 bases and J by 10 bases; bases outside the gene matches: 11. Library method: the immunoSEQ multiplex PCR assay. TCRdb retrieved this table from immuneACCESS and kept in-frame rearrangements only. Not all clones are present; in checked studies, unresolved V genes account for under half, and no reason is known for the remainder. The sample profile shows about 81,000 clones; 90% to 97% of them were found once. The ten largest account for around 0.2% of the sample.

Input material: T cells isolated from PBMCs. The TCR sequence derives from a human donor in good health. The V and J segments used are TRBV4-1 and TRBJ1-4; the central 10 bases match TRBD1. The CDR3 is CASSPPGQGYRKLFF. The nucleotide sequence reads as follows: TGCGCCAGCAGTCCCCCGGGACAGGGGTATCGAAAACTGTTTTTT.